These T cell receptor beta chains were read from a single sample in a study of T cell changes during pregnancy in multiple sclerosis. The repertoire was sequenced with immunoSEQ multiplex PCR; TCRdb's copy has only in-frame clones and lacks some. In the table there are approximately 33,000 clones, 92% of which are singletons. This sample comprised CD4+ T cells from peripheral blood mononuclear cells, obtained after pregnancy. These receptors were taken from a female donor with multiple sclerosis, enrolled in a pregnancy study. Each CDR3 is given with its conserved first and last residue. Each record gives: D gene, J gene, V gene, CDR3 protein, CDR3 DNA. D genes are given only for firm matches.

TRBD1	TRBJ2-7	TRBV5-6	CASSLTPGQGFNEQYF	TGTGCCAGCAGCTTAACCCCCGGACAGGGATTTAACGAGCAGTACTTC
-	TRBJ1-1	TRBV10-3	CAISVSRGANTEAFF	TGTGCCATCAGTGTCTCACGTGGGGCCAACACTGAAGCTTTCTTT
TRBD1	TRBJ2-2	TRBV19	CASRGQGNTGELFF	TGTGCCAGCCGAGGACAGGGGAACACCGGGGAGCTGTTTTTT
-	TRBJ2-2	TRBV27	CASRVVARAGELFF	TGTGCCAGCAGAGTAGTCGCGCGCGCCGGGGAGCTGTTTTTT
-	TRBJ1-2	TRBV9	CASTGNYGYTF	TGTGCCAGTACAGGGAACTATGGCTACACCTTC
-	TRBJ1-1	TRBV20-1	CSARESAEAFF	TGCAGTGCTAGAGAAAGCGCTGAAGCTTTCTTT
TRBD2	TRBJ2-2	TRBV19	CASIGAGGLGGTGELFF	TGTGCCAGTATAGGAGCGGGAGGCCTCGGGGGCACCGGGGAGCTGTTTTTT
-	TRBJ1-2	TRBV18	CASSPLGREGYGYTF	TGTGCCAGCTCACCACTCGGCAGGGAAGGCTATGGCTACACCTTC
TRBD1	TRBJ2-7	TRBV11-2	CASSFGQGFFEQYF	TGTGCCAGCAGCTTCGGACAGGGGTTTTTCGAGCAGTACTTC
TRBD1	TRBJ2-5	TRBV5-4	CASSLGNRGHETQYF	TGTGCCAGCAGCTTAGGAAACAGGGGGCACGAGACCCAGTACTTC
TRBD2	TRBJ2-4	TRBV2	CASGAGTSGGYLAKNIQYF	TGTGCCAGCGGGGCCGGGACTAGCGGGGGGTACCTAGCCAAAAACATTCAGTACTTC
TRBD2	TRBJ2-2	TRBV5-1	CASSSSGYTGELFF	TGCGCCAGCAGCTCTAGCGGATACACCGGGGAGCTGTTTTTT
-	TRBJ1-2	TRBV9	CASSGVEGYGYTF	TGTGCCAGCAGCGGGGTCGAGGGCTATGGCTACACCTTC
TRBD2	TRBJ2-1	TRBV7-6	CASSLKPLAGRLYNEQFF	TGTGCCAGCAGCTTGAAACCACTAGCGGGCCGACTCTACAATGAGCAGTTCTTC
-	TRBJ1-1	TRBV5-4	CATITTGLNTEAFF	TGTGCCACGATAACCACAGGGTTGAACACTGAAGCTTTCTTT
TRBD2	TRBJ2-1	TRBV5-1	CASSPGTSGINNEQFF	TGCGCCAGCAGTCCCGGGACTAGCGGAATCAACAATGAGCAGTTCTTC
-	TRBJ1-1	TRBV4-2	CASSQAGPKGAEAFF	TGTGCCAGCAGCCAAGCCGGGCCAAAAGGGGCTGAAGCTTTCTTT
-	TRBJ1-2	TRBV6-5	CASTRGTPLNYGYTF	TGTGCCAGCACCAGAGGGACACCTCTCAACTATGGCTACACCTTC